The rows below give T cell receptor beta chains drawn from one sample of a study of shared clonotypes between healthy human individuals. Assay: immunoSEQ multiplex PCR; the TCRdb copy retains only in-frame clones and omits some. Of around 100,000 clones detected, about 72% appear once; the ten largest clones hold roughly 22%. Sequencing used memory CD8+ T cells sorted from blood. These TCRs come from a woman under 40 in good health. The CDR3 runs from the conserved cysteine through the conserved F or W. Each record gives: CDR3 DNA, CDR3 protein, J gene, D gene, clone size, V gene. The D gene is left open where the match is weak. Rows may omit the clone size; those that give it use once, few, many or a size class.

TGTGCCAGTAGCCCTGGCACAGGGTATGAAGCTTTCTTT,CASSPGTGYEAFF,TRBJ1-1,NA,NA,TRBV19
TGTGCCAGCAGCTTCCTTCCTCACTACGAGCAGTACTTC,CASSFLPHYEQYF,TRBJ2-7,NA,NA,TRBV7-6
TGTGCCAGTAGTTCAGACGGGACGGGGACCTACGAGCAGTACTTC,CASSSDGTGTYEQYF,TRBJ2-7,NA,NA,TRBV19
TGTGCCAGCAGTGACCTCGGATGGACTCCTGAAGCTTTCTTT,CASSDLGWTPEAFF,TRBJ1-1,NA,many,TRBV2
TGTGCCAGCAGTGGGGATAGCGGAGCGTTCCAAGAGACCCAGTACTTC,CASSGDSGAFQETQYF,TRBJ2-5,NA,few,TRBV9
TGTGCCAGCAGAGGACCGCAGGGGTGCGTAGAGACCCAGTACTTC,CASRGPQGCVETQYF,TRBJ2-5,NA,once,TRBV5-8
TGTGCCAGCAGTCACGGGATAGCGGGAGATACGCAGTATTTT,CASSHGIAGDTQYF,TRBJ2-3,TRBD2,NA,TRBV6-5
TGCGCCAGCAGCGGGGAGCCCCCCCACAATGAGCAGTTCTTC,CASSGEPPHNEQFF,TRBJ2-1,NA,NA,TRBV5-1
TGTGCCAGCAGCCCTCGACAGTACTCTGGGGCCAACGTCCTGACTTTC,CASSPRQYSGANVLTF,TRBJ2-6,NA,NA,TRBV7-9
TGCAGCGTTGGTAGGGGATCCTACGAGCAGTACTTC,CSVGRGSYEQYF,TRBJ2-7,NA,NA,TRBV29-1
TGTGCCAGCAGCCCCACGGCGGGGGTCCACGAGCAGTACTTC,CASSPTAGVHEQYF,TRBJ2-7,TRBD2,once,TRBV27
TGTGCCAGCAGTGAAATCGGTACAGTACCTTCATCGAACTATGGCTACACCTTC,CASSEIGTVPSSNYGYTF,TRBJ1-2,NA,many,TRBV25-1
TGTGCCAGCGGCCGGGACAGGGGGCCTCTCTACAATGAGCAGTTCTTC,CASGRDRGPLYNEQFF,TRBJ2-1,TRBD1,NA,TRBV2
TGTGCCAGCAGTCCAGGCTGGCCCGCCTACTACAATGAGCAGTTCTTC,CASSPGWPAYYNEQFF,TRBJ2-1,NA,NA,TRBV5-6